These 29 T cell receptor beta chains were all obtained from the same sample, sequenced in a study of neurological immune-mediated disorders. Time point noted: longitudinal time-point 2. TCRdb redid the calling of the 5' RACE reads with MiXCR, one entry per CDR3 protein. The sample lists 81,000 or so distinct CDR3 sequences, less than 15% occurring once. Material: PBMCs. Receptors were obtained from a female donor with HTLV-1-associated myelopathy (HAM/TSP).

This clonotype came up many times. The chain is built from TRBV5-1 and TRBJ2-7; 7 bases fit TRBD1. In germline, CDR1 is SGHRS, CDR2 YFSETQ. The CDR3 extends over 15 amino acids. The V gene end was trimmed by 4 bases and the J gene end by 0 bases; junction bases not matched to a gene: 7. CDR3 region: CASSRTGEVSYEQYF. CDR3 DNA sequence: TGCGCCAGCAGCAGAACAGGGGAAGTCTCCTACGAGCAGTACTTC.

The chain uses TRBV5-1 and TRBJ1-5; D not certain. The CDR3 spans 16 residues. Germline V lookup: CDR1 SGHRS, CDR2 YFSETQ. The V end lost 6 bases, the J end lost 0 bases, and 16 bases lay between the germline ends. In DNA form, the CDR3 reads TGCGCCAGCACCCCCATCGGCCGGAATAGCAATCAGCCCCAGCATTTT. Amino acids: CASTPIGRNSNQPQHF. The variable domain in full, with the rest retrieved from reference TRBV5-1 and TRBJ1-5, is KAGVTQTPRYLIKTRGQQVTLSCSPISGHRSVSWYQQTPGQGLQFLFEYFSETQRNKGNFPGRFSGRQFSNSRSEMNVSTLELGDSALYLCASTPIGRNSNQPQHFGDGTRLSIL.

This clonotype appeared many times. V usage is TRBV12-3 or TRBV12-4 and J usage is TRBJ2-1; a weak D match, TRBD2 (5 bases). Trimming removed 6 bases at V and 7 bases at J, with 13 bases between. The CDR3 extends over 13 amino acids. CDR3 loop: CASSAGGGNEQFF. The CDR3 nucleotides read TGTGCCAGCAGCGCCGGCGGCGGGAATGAGCAGTTCTTC.

This clonotype was recorded at least ten times. The rearrangement joins TRBV6-6 to TRBJ1-6, with 7 bases aligning to TRBD1. The germline V gene encodes CDR1 MNHNY and CDR2 SVGAGI (reference sequence). CDR3 size: 16 residues. The ends lost 5 bases at V and 1 base at J; junction bases unmatched: 5. The CDR3, as DNA: TGTGCCAGCAGTGGGGCAGGGGGGTCCTATAATTCACCCCTCCACTTT. It translates to CASSGAGGSYNSPLHF.

This clonotype came up many times. The junction differs from germline at one of its ends, possibly a read error. The chain is built from TRBV15 and TRBJ2-4; TRBD1 matches 7 bases. Germline CDR1 LNHNV, CDR2 YYDKDF (reference sequence). There are 18 residues in the CDR3. In nucleotides, the CDR3 is TGTGCTACCAGCAGAGACCACATTACAGGGGACGGCAAAAACATTCAGTACTTC. Its translation: CATSRDHITGDGKNIQYF. The full variable domain, with the rest looked up from reference TRBV15 and TRBJ2-4, is DAMVIQNPRYQVTQFGKPVTLSCSQTLNHNVMYWYQQKSSQAPKLLFHYYDKDFNNEADTPDNFQSRRPNTSFCFLDIRSPGLGDTAMYLCATSRDHITGDGKNIQYFGAGTRLSVL.

This clonotype occurred many times. The J gene is TRBJ1-6, the V gene TRBV5-1; no definite D call. In germline, CDR1 is SGHRS, CDR2 YFSETQ. Trimming removed 2 bases from V and 0 bases from J, with 3 bases in between. The CDR3 covers 14 residues. The CDR3 is CASSFGSYNSPLHF. For the CDR3, the DNA is TGCGCCAGCAGCTTCGGCTCCTATAATTCACCCCTCCACTTT.

This clonotype showed up many times. The gene calls are TRBV9 and TRBJ2-6, with TRBD1 matching over 7 bases. CDR3 size: 15 residues. Germline lookup yields CDR1 SGDLS and CDR2 YYNGEE. Trimming took 4 bases from V and 4 from J; bases not matched to a gene: 5. CDR3 DNA: TGTGCCAGCAGCAAGACAGGGTTGGGGGCCAACGTCCTGACTTTC. Its protein product is CASSKTGLGANVLTF.

This clonotype was recorded at least ten times. The V and J genes are TRBV5-1 and TRBJ1-2; 12 bases match TRBD1. The CDR3 totals 16 residues. J gave up 1 base and V 4 bases, and 5 bases lay outside the gene matches. Germline CDR1 SGHRS, CDR2 YFSETQ. The CDR3 reads CASSPGQGALNYGYTF. In nucleotides, the CDR3 is TGCGCCAGCAGCCCGGGACAGGGGGCGCTTAACTATGGCTACACCTTC.

This clonotype came up many times. The chain uses TRBV28 and TRBJ2-4; no definite D call. Germline V CDR1 and CDR2: MDHEN, SYDVKM. This CDR3 region has 15 residues. With 6 bases removed from V and 0 bases from J, the gap between germline ends came to 12 bases. The chain's CDR3 is CASSRASEAKNIQYF. CDR3 in DNA: TGTGCCAGCAGCCGGGCGTCAGAAGCCAAAAACATTCAGTACTTC. Supplemented by reference TRBV28 and TRBJ2-4, the full variable domain reads DVKVTQSSRYLVKRTGEKVFLECVQDMDHENMFWYRQDPGLGLRLIYFSYDVKMKEKGDIPEGYSVSREKKERFSLILESASTNQTSMYLCASSRASEAKNIQYFGAGTRLSVL.

This clonotype has at least ten counts. V and J are TRBV5-1 and TRBJ2-1; D is unresolved. V lost 6 bases, J lost 7 bases, and 11 bases lay in between. This CDR3 is built from 12 residues. Germline values: CDR1 SGHRS, CDR2 YFSETQ. For the CDR3, the DNA is TGCGCCAGCACCTTTGATTTAAATGAGCAGTTCTTC. Its protein product is CASTFDLNEQFF.

The chain joins TRBV9 to TRBJ2-7; D unresolved. Germline loops: CDR1 SGDLS, CDR2 YYNGEE. Trimming took 7 bases from V and 2 from J, leaving 16 bases between them. The CDR3 covers 14 residues. The CDR3, as DNA: TGTGCCAGCGGCCCCGGAACGTGGGCCTACGAGCAGTACTTC. Translating it yields CASGPGTWAYEQYF. Looking up the rest from reference TRBV9 and TRBJ2-7 gives the full variable domain: DSGVTQTPKHLITATGQRVTLRCSPRSGDLSVYWYQQSLDQGLQFLIQYYNGEERAKGNILERFSAQQFPDLHSELNLSSLELGDSALYFCASGPGTWAYEQYFGPGTRLTVT.

V gene TRBV7-2 combines with J gene TRBJ2-1; 10 nucleotides align to TRBD1. Trimming took 6 bases from V and 4 from J; bases not matched to a gene: 6. CDR1 SGHTA and CDR2 FQGNSA come from the germline V gene. The length of the CDR3 is 15 residues. CDR3: CASRSGQGEYNEQFF. The CDR3 coding sequence is TGTGCCAGCAGATCCGGACAGGGGGAATACAATGAGCAGTTCTTC.

Many counts were recorded for this clonotype. The V and J genes are TRBV12-3 or TRBV12-4 and TRBJ2-1, with a weak D call TRBD2 (7 bases). The V gene lost 8 bases and the J gene lost 6 bases, with 20 bases spanning the gap. The CDR3 is 15 residues long. The CDR3 loop is CASSEGGGRSNEQFF. CDR3 sequence (DNA): TGTGCCAGCTCCGAGGGGGGGGGGCGAAGCAATGAGCAGTTCTTC.

The V gene is TRBV11-2, the J gene TRBJ1-1, with D perhaps TRBD1 (5 bases). This CDR3 has 14 residues. V lost 3 bases to trimming and J lost 4 bases, with 12 bases between them. Germline CDR1 reads SGHAT; CDR2 reads FQNNGV. The CDR3 coding sequence is TGTGCCAGCAGCTTGTATGGGGCGAGCACTGAAGCTTTCTTT. It translates to CASSLYGASTEAFF.

This clonotype was found many times. The chain combines TRBV10-3 with TRBJ1-6; D gene uncertain. Trimming left V 6 bases short and J 6 bases short, with 21 bases between. In germline, CDR1 is ENHRY, CDR2 SYGVKD. This CDR3 has 17 residues. The CDR3 spells CAISDETAGPGNSPLHF. CDR3 coding DNA: TGTGCCATCAGCGATGAAACCGCAGGACCCGGTAATTCACCCCTCCACTTT.

There are many counts of this clonotype. The gene calls are TRBV5-4 and TRBJ2-1; 8 bases are a match to TRBD1. The CDR3 is 13 residues long. CDR1 and CDR2 from the germline V gene are SGHNT and YYREEE (reference sequence). V lost 4 bases and J lost 7; bases outside the gene matches: 4. In nucleotides, the CDR3 is TGTGCCAGCAGCGAGGACAGGGTGAATGAGCAGTTCTTC. It yields the protein CASSEDRVNEQFF.

This clonotype was counted at least ten times. The chain uses TRBV7-9 and TRBJ2-7; weak D call: TRBD1 (6 bases). This CDR3 is built from 13 residues. Germline V CDR1 and CDR2: SEHNR, FQNEAQ (reference sequence). Deletions cut 8 bases from V and 1 base from J, with 12 bases between. DNA of the CDR3: TGTGCCAGCCTACTCGACAGGTCCTACGAGCAGTACTTC. Its protein is CASLLDRSYEQYF.

The chain joins TRBV20-1 to TRBJ2-7; D not certain. Germline loops: CDR1 DFQATT, CDR2 SNEGSKA (reference sequence). This CDR3 contains 14 residues. Trimming removed 0 bases at V and 5 bases at J, with 14 bases between. In DNA, the CDR3 is TGCAGTGCTAGAGATCGATTGGGGTCCCACGAGCAGTACTTC. It encodes CSARDRLGSHEQYF.

Ten or more counts support this clonotype. The chain uses TRBV20-1 and TRBJ2-7; no definite D call. CDR3 length equals 14 residues. V was pared by 2 bases and J by 4 bases, with 15 bases between. CDR1 is DFQATT and CDR2 is SNEGSKA in the germline V gene (reference sequence). CDR3 in DNA: TGCAGTGCTAGAAAAGAGCGCCTTTCTTACGAGCAGTACTTC. It encodes CSARKERLSYEQYF.

This clonotype occurred many times. The chain employs TRBV5-1 and TRBJ2-3, with a weak D call TRBD1 (6 bases). Germline CDR1 is SGHRS and CDR2 is YFSETQ. The CDR3 runs 14 residues. V gave up 5 bases and J gave up 0 bases, with 10 bases separating them. The CDR3 DNA reads TGCGCCAGCAGTAAGGACAGAAGCACAGATACGCAGTATTTT. Translated: CASSKDRSTDTQYF.

This clonotype was counted ten times or more. J is TRBJ2-1 and V is TRBV20-1; 11 positions match TRBD2. Germline lookup yields CDR1 DFQATT and CDR2 SNEGSKA (reference sequence). The J segment lost 4 bases and the V segment lost 5 bases, leaving 4 bases of the junction unmatched. The CDR3 length is 14 residues. The chain's CDR3 is CSARGLAAYNEQFF. DNA for the CDR3: TGCAGTGCTCGGGGACTAGCGGCATACAATGAGCAGTTCTTC.

Many counts were recorded for this clonotype. V gene TRBV7-2 combines with J gene TRBJ1-5, with 8 nucleotides matching TRBD1. The J segment lost 7 bases and the V segment lost 6 bases, leaving 8 bases of the junction unmatched. In germline, CDR1 is SGHTA, CDR2 FQGNSA. The CDR3 length is 14 residues. CDR3 sequence: CASSLDRGNQPQHF. DNA of the CDR3: TGTGCCAGCAGTCTTGACAGGGGTAACCAGCCCCAGCATTTT.

This clonotype was observed at least ten times. V gene TRBV10-1 combines with J gene TRBJ1-3; D remains unclear. Trimming took 8 bases from V and 7 from J, leaving 12 bases between them. Germline CDR1 is WNHNN and CDR2 is SYGVQD (reference sequence). The length of the CDR3 is 12 residues. CDR3: CASGSSGNTIYF. The CDR3, as DNA: TGCGCCAGCGGATCCTCGGGGAACACCATATATTTT.

This clonotype was observed at least ten times. The V call is TRBV28, the J call TRBJ2-5, with 9 bases fitting TRBD2. V shed 3 bases and J 5 bases; nucleotides not matched to a gene: 4. This CDR3 is built from 14 residues. Germline assignment: CDR1 MDHEN and CDR2 SYDVKM. The CDR3 loop reads CASSFAGGRETQYF. The CDR3 coding sequence is TGTGCCAGCAGTTTTGCGGGGGGGCGTGAGACCCAGTACTTC.

The V and J genes are TRBV12-3 or TRBV12-4 and TRBJ2-3; D might be TRBD1 (6 bases). The CDR3 spans 13 residues. Trimming removed 3 bases at V and 5 bases at J, with 9 bases between. The CDR3 nucleotides are TGTGCCAGCAGTTTCATGACAGGAGATACGCAGTATTTT. It codes for CASSFMTGDTQYF.

This clonotype showed up many times. The rearrangement joins TRBV2 to TRBJ2-7; no clear D gene. The CDR3 has 10 residues. The germline V and J ends were trimmed by 6 bases and 7 bases, with 7 bases remaining between them. The V gene's germline CDR1 is SNHLY and CDR2 FYNNEI. As DNA, the CDR3 is TGTGCCAGCAGGGTAAAAGAGCAGTACTTC. This encodes CASRVKEQYF.

This clonotype was recorded at least ten times. The V gene is TRBV15, the J gene TRBJ1-2; 8 bases map to TRBD1. The CDR3 totals 16 residues. The V segment lost 1 base and the J segment 4 bases; nucleotides outside the gene matches: 8. Germline V lookup: CDR1 LNHNV, CDR2 YYDKDF (reference sequence). In DNA form, the CDR3 reads TGTGCCACCAGCAGAGTTCGGACAGGGCATGGCTATGGCTACACCTTC. Protein: CATSRVRTGHGYGYTF.

This clonotype was observed many times. The chain recombines TRBV3-1 with TRBJ1-6; D gene uncertain. V was cut by 6 bases and J by 7 bases, with 13 bases left in between. The CDR3 covers 14 residues. CDR1 LGHDT and CDR2 YNNKEL come from the germline V gene (reference sequence). The CDR3 bases are TGTGCCAGCAGTATGGGATCAGGCAATTCACCCCTCCACTTT. This translates into CASSMGSGNSPLHF.

Many counts were recorded for this clonotype. The rearrangement uses TRBV7-3 and TRBJ2-1; D not certain. There are 14 residues in the CDR3. Trimming cost V 3 bases and J 6 bases, with 12 bases left between them. Germline values: CDR1 SGHTA, CDR2 FQGTGA. The CDR3 DNA is TGTGCCAGCAGCTTGAGTGGGCCAGTCAATGAGCAGTTCTTC. It is translated as CASSLSGPVNEQFF.